The sample holds many counts of the clone carrying this T cell receptor beta chain. Germline assignment: CDR1 MGHDK and CDR2 SYGVNS. Between the trimmed V and J ends, which lost 4 bases and 6 bases, there was a span of 15 bases. The CDR3 is 14 amino acids. While infection was still active, Seattle patients were enrolled and then followed longitudinally. As handled by the study authors: Reference gene primer amplification yielded estimated nucleated cell counts. This table comes from immunoSEQ multiplex PCR, and its TCRdb copy is limited to in-frame clones, with some not included. V, J and clone size are those of that table, while D and trimming were read from the DNA. The sample gives 250,000 to 300,000 clones, around 87% of which show up once; 2.1% is in the top ten. This entry belongs to a study of blood T cell repertoires in COVID-19. About the study: Samples taken during acute and convalescent COVID-19 were collected in the United States, Italy and Spain.

The sequenced material came from peripheral blood. V is TRBV25-1 and J is TRBJ1-2, with TRBD1 as a possible D gene (5 bases). The clonotype originates from a woman aged 55-69 years with COVID-19, enrolled during active disease. The CDR3 DNA is TGTGCCAGCAGTGCCCCAATTGGGGCCCATGGCTACACCTTC. Translating it yields CASSAPIGAHGYTF.